The 14 T cell receptor beta chains listed next were all sequenced from one sample in a study of immune heterogeneity within non-small cell lung tumors. Multiplex PCR relied on 32 V and 13 J primers to amplify TCR beta CDR3. TCRdb independently ran MiXCR on the multiplex PCR reads; one entry per CDR3 protein. Of some 2,200 distinct CDR3 sequences detected, under 30% appear once; the ten largest clones hold 8% to 9.5%. The template consisted of bulk tumor genomic DNA, with approximately 630 ng used per sample. Each primary tumor yielded several biopsies, collected far apart from one another at surgery. Untreated, newly diagnosed non-small cell lung cancer patients underwent curative surgery. Source material: lung tumor tissue. Receptors were obtained from an older woman with non-small cell lung cancer.

In DNA form, the CDR3 reads TGTGCCAGCAGTCCTATAGCGGGGGTCGAGCAGTACTTC. It is translated as CASSPIAGVEQYF. V usage is TRBV12-3 or TRBV12-4 and J usage is TRBJ2-7, with 9 bases identical to TRBD2. This CDR3 comprises 13 residues. The ends lost 5 bases at V and 6 bases at J; junction bases unmatched: 5.

This clonotype has only a few counts. CDR3 coding DNA: TGCAGTGCTAGAACGGTCGGGTCCTACGAGCAGTACTTC. It codes for CSARTVGSYEQYF. This rearrangement joins TRBV20-1 to TRBJ2-7; no clear D. Trimming cost V 2 bases and J 1 base, with 9 bases left between them. CDR1 is DFQATT and CDR2 is SNEGSKA in the germline V gene (reference sequence). This CDR3 is 13 amino acids long.

The chain uses TRBV5-4 and TRBJ1-6; D is unresolved. CDR3 length: 12 residues. V lost 3 bases, J lost 8 bases, and 6 bases lay in between. Germline CDR1 reads SGHNT; CDR2 reads YYREEE (reference sequence). This chain's CDR3 is CASSSAYSPLHF. DNA of the CDR3: TGTGCCAGCAGCTCCGCGTATTCACCCCTCCACTTT.

By proportion, this clonotype is medium-sized. The V gene is TRBV28, the J gene TRBJ2-7; the match to TRBD2 covers 10 bases. The CDR3 consists of 19 residues. Germline values: CDR1 MDHEN, CDR2 SYDVKM. Trimming at V came to 1 base and at J to 3 bases, leaving 15 bases not matched to a gene. CDR3 DNA sequence: TGTGCCAGCAGTTTATCCAGTGAATCCGGACTAGCGGTATTCTACGAGCAGTACTTC. Protein product: CASSLSSESGLAVFYEQYF.

V and J are TRBV7-8 and TRBJ2-1; 9 bases line up with TRBD2. Germline V CDR1 and CDR2: SGHVS, FQNEAQ. CDR3 length: 13 amino acids. V was pared by 3 bases and J by 9 bases, with 3 bases of the junction left unmatched. DNA of the CDR3: TGTGCCAGCAGCTTTAGCGGGAGCGGTGAGCAGTTCTTC. Translated: CASSFSGSGEQFF.

The rearrangement joins TRBV5-1 to TRBJ2-7; 7 nucleotides line up with TRBD1. Trimming took 2 bases from V and 11 from J; bases not matched to a gene: 4. Germline-derived CDR1 and CDR2 are SGHRS and YFSETQ. This CDR3 is 11 amino acids long. CDR3 residues: CASSFDRVEYF. In DNA, the CDR3 is TGCGCCAGCAGCTTTGACAGGGTTGAGTACTTC.

In this sample, this clonotype turned up a few times. The J gene is TRBJ1-1, the V gene TRBV28; 8 positions agree with TRBD1. CDR3 size: 13 residues. Germline V lookup: CDR1 MDHEN, CDR2 SYDVKM. Trimming removed 6 bases from V and 7 bases from J; junction bases left unmatched: 7. The chain's CDR3 is CASRYRGSGEAFF. DNA for the CDR3: TGTGCCAGCAGGTACAGGGGGAGCGGTGAAGCTTTCTTT.

This clonotype was found a few times. The chain is built from TRBV5-1 and TRBJ1-1, with D unclear. Trimming removed 0 bases at V and 4 bases at J, with 7 bases between. The V gene's germline CDR1 is SGHRS and CDR2 YFSETQ. The CDR3 is 13 residues long. The CDR3 region is CASSLDGFTEAFF. The DNA for the CDR3 is TGCGCCAGCAGCTTGGATGGCTTCACTGAAGCTTTCTTT.

Comment on this clonotype: Its ends do not fully match the called genes, so a read error is possible. This sequence joins TRBV7-7 and TRBJ2-2; tentatively, D is TRBD2 (6 bases). Germline V lookup: CDR1 SSHAT, CDR2 FNYEAQ (reference sequence). The CDR3 has 15 amino acids. CDR3 residues: CASSRIAANTGELFF. Written as DNA, the CDR3 is TGTGCTAGCAGTCGCATAGCGGCGAACACCGGGGAGCTGTTTTTT.

By sample fraction, this clonotype is large. CDR3 protein: CSAPTRWEQYF. CDR3 coding DNA: TGCAGTGCCCCAACACGTTGGGAGCAGTACTTC. This sequence joins TRBV20-1 and TRBJ2-7; the D is unclear. CDR3 size: 11 residues. In germline, CDR1 is DFQATT, CDR2 SNEGSKA (reference sequence). V lost 6 bases and J 7 bases, leaving 13 bases between the germline ends.

In this sample, this clonotype is medium-sized. The V and J genes are TRBV20-1 and TRBJ2-1, with 14 bases fitting TRBD2. The CDR3 runs 14 residues. Per germline, CDR1 DFQATT and CDR2 SNEGSKA (reference sequence). Trimming cost V 6 bases and J 9 bases; bases outside gene matches: 7. This CDR3 is CSATGTSGRGEQFF. The CDR3 region has the DNA TGCAGTGCCACCGGGACTAGCGGGAGAGGTGAGCAGTTCTTC.

By share, this clonotype ranks as large. The chain has TRBV2 and TRBJ2-1, with D possibly being TRBD1 (5 bases). The CDR3 spans 14 residues. The V gene lost 2 bases and the J gene lost 7 bases, with 12 bases spanning the gap. Germline V gene lookup returns CDR1 SNHLY and CDR2 FYNNEI. The chain's CDR3 is CASSEWQGKNEQFF. CDR3 in DNA: TGTGCCAGCAGTGAATGGCAGGGAAAAAATGAGCAGTTCTTC.

The genes are TRBV20-1 and TRBJ1-1, with a possible D match to TRBD1 (5 bases). CDR1 is DFQATT and CDR2 is SNEGSKA in the germline V gene (reference sequence). The length of the CDR3 is 14 residues. V gave up 4 bases and J gave up 6 bases, with 18 bases separating them. CDR3 nucleotides: TGCAGTGCTAAAAACTCAGGGAGGGGAGCTGAAGCTTTCTTT. The encoded protein is CSAKNSGRGAEAFF.

Turning to this clonotype: This clone may be a read error of a much larger clone one base away. CDR3 in amino acids: CAGSLAGTGGTGELFF. The CDR3 DNA reads as TGCGCCGGCAGCTTGGCCGGTACAGGGGGCACCGGGGAGCTGTTTTTT. This chain connects TRBV5-1 to TRBJ2-2; 8 positions match TRBD1. There are 16 residues in the CDR3. The V gene's germline CDR1 is SGHRS and CDR2 YFSETQ.